Presented here are 3 T cell receptor beta chains from one specimen sequenced in a study of beta chain features in type 1 diabetes. The study, taken as a whole, reports: There was a moderate but significant shortening of TCRB CDR3s in all four CD4+ subsets of Type 1 diabetes patients.

Their antigens are not known. Reverse transcription of all isolated RNA meant that expressed TCRB transcripts were sequenced. Repertoires were generated with immunoSEQ multiplex PCR, while TCRdb's copy carries only in-frame clones and drops some. The data show around 710,000 clones, roughly 12% seen once. The sample was naive CD4+ T cells from blood. Receptor source: a man aged 30-40 years with type 1 diabetes.

The chain is built from TRBV5-6 and TRBJ1-2; D possibly corresponds to TRBD1 (5 bases). Trimming removed 0 bases from V and 4 bases from J, with 16 bases in between. Germline CDR1 and CDR2: SGHDT and YYEEEE. The CDR3 extends over 16 amino acids. The CDR3 sequence is CASSLVDRPHSYGYTF. The DNA of the CDR3 is TGTGCCAGCAGCTTGGTCGACAGACCACACTCCTATGGCTACACCTTC.

This clone appeared a few times. The CDR3 protein is CASSVDPSIEQFF. DNA for the CDR3: TGTGCCAGCAGCGTTGATCCGAGTATTGAGCAGTTCTTC. The chain links TRBV9 to TRBJ2-1; the D is unclear. This CDR3 has 13 residues. Germline CDR1 and CDR2: SGDLS and YYNGEE. V lost 2 bases and J lost 9, with 12 bases in between.

V is TRBV4-1 and J is TRBJ2-7; 7 positions match TRBD1. The CDR3 sequence is 16 residues long. Losses at the gene ends were 0 bases for V and 3 bases for J; bases not matched to a gene: 8. Per germline, CDR1 MGHRA and CDR2 YSYEKL. CDR3 sequence reads: CASSQDDKGGVYEQYF. CDR3 nucleotide sequence: TGCGCCAGCAGCCAAGATGATAAAGGGGGCGTCTACGAGCAGTACTTC.